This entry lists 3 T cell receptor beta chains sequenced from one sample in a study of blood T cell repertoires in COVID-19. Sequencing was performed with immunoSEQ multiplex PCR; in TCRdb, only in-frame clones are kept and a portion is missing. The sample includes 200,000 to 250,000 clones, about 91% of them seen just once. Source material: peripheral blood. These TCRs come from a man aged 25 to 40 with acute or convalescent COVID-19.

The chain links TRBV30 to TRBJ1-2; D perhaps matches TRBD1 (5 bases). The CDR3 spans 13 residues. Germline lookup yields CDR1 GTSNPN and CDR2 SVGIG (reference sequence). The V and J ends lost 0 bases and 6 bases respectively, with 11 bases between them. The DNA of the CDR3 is TGTGCCTGGAGTGTGGGGGGTGGGGATGGCTACACCTTC. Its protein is CAWSVGGGDGYTF.

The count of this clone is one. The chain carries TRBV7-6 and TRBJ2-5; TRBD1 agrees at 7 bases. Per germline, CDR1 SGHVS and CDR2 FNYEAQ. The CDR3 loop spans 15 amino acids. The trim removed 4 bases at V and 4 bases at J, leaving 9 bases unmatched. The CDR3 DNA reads TGTGCCAGCAGCTCCTCCCCCGGGACAGTAGAGACCCAGTACTTC. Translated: CASSSSPGTVETQYF.

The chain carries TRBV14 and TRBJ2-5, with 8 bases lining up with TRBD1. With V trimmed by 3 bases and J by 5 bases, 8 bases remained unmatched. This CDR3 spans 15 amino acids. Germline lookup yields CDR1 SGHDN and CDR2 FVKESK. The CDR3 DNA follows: TGTGCCAGCAGCCAGCGACAGGGGTTTTTGGAGACCCAGTACTTC. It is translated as CASSQRQGFLETQYF. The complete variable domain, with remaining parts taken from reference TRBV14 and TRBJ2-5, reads EAGVTQFPSHSVIEKGQTVTLRCDPISGHDNLYWYRRVMGKEIKFLLHFVKESKQDESGMPNNRFLAERTGGTYSTLKVQPAELEDSGVYFCASSQRQGFLETQYFGPGTRLLVL.